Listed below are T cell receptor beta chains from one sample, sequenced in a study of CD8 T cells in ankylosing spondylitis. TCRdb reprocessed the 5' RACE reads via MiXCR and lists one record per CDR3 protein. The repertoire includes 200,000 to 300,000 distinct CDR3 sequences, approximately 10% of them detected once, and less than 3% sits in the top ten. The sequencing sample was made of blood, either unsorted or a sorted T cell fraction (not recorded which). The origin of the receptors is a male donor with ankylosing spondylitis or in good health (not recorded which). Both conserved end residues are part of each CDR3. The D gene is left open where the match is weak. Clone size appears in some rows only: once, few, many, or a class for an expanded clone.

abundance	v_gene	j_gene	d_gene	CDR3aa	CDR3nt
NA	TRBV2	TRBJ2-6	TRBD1	CACSKPVGTGYSGANVLTF	TGTGCCTGCTCCAAACCGGTGGGGACAGGATACTCTGGGGCCAACGTCCTGACTTTC
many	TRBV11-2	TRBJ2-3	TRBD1	CASSLGGQGRLDTQYF	TGTGCCAGCAGCTTAGGCGGACAGGGGAGGCTAGATACGCAGTATTTT
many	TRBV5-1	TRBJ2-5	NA	CASSLGDYQETQYF	TGCGCCAGCAGCTTGGGGGACTACCAAGAGACCCAGTACTTC
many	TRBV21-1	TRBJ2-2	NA	CASSPFGKNTGELFF	TGTGCCAGCAGCCCCTTCGGAAAGAACACCGGGGAGCTGTTTTTT
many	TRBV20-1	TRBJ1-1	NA	CSARDLGGGTEAFF	TGCAGTGCTAGAGATCTAGGGGGGGGCACTGAAGCTTTCTTT
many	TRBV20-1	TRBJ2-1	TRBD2	CSARVPEASGRAGSSYNEQFF	TGCAGTGCTAGAGTCCCGGAGGCTAGCGGGAGGGCCGGGAGCTCCTACAATGAGCAGTTCTTC
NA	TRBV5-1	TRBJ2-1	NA	CASSKISDEQFF	TGCGCCAGCAGTAAAATCAGCGATGAGCAGTTCTTC
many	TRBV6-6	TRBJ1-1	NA	CASGTPVNTEAFF	TGTGCCAGCGGTACGCCGGTCAACACTGAAGCTTTCTTT
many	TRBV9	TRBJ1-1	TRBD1	CASSRDRRNTEAFF	TGTGCCAGCAGCCGGGACAGGCGGAACACTGAAGCTTTCTTT
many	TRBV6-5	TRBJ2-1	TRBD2	CASSSERGLAGDPNNEQFF	TGTGCCAGCTCCTCTGAGCGGGGACTAGCGGGAGACCCAAACAATGAGCAGTTCTTC
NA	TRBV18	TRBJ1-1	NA	CASSPRADTEAFF	TGTGCCAGCTCACCGAGGGCGGACACTGAAGCTTTCTTT
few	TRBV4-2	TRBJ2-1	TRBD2	CASSQVLAGAASNEQFF	TGTGCCAGCAGCCAAGTCCTAGCGGGGGCGGCCTCTAATGAGCAGTTCTTC
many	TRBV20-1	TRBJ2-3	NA	CSASVTYSTDTQYF	TGCAGTGCTAGCGTGACTTATAGCACAGATACGCAGTATTTT
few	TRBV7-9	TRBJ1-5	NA	CASSLMDGAQHF	TGTGCCAGCAGCTTAATGGACGGCGCCCAGCATTTT
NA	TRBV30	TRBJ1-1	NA	CAWSALRAKTGEHTEAFF	TGTGCCTGGAGTGCCCTACGGGCGAAGACAGGCGAACACACTGAAGCTTTCTTT
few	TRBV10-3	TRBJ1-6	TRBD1	CAISARQGDSPLHF	TGTGCCATCAGTGCTCGGCAGGGGGATTCACCCCTCCACTTT
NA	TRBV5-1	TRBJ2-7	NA	CASSLNRVEQYF	TGCGCCAGCAGCTTGAACCGGGTGGAGCAGTACTTC
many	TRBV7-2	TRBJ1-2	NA	CASSLEVTDYGYTF	TGTGCCAGCAGCTTAGAAGTTACAGACTATGGCTACACCTTC
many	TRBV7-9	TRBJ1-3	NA	CASSLQGGSGNTIYF	TGTGCCAGCAGCCTACAGGGAGGCTCTGGAAACACCATATATTTT
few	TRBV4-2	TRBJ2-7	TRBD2	CASSQDFSERGGPGEQYF	TGTGCCAGCAGCCAAGATTTTTCGGAGCGGGGGGGTCCCGGCGAGCAGTACTTC
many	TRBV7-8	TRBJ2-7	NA	CASSLERVPYEQYF	TGTGCCAGCAGCTTAGAACGGGTCCCCTACGAGCAGTACTTC
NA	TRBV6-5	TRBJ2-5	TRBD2	CASSYSRGAGPLAGTQYF	TGTGCCAGCAGTTACTCGAGAGGGGCTGGACCTCTAGCGGGGACCCAGTACTTC
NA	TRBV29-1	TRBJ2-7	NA	CSVGSTVYGEQYF	TGCAGCGTTGGCTCGACAGTTTACGGCGAGCAGTACTTC
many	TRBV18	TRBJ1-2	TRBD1	CASSPTGGNGYTF	TGTGCCAGCTCACCGACAGGGGGGAATGGCTACACCTTC
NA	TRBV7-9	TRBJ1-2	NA	CASSVSGSNYGYTF	TGTGCCAGCAGCGTTTCGGGGTCTAACTATGGCTACACCTTC